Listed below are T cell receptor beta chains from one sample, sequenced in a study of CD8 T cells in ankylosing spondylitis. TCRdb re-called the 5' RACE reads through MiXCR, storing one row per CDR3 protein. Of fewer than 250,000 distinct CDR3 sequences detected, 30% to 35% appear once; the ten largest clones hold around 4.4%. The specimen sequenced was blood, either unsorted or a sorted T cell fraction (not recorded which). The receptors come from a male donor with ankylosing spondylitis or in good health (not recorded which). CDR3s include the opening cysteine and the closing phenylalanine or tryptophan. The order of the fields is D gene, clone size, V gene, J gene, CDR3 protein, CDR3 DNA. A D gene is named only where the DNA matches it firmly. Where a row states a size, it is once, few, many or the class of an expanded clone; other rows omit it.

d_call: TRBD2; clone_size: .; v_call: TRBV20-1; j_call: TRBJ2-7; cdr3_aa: CRASGGNEQYF; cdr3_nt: TGCAGGGCCAGCGGGGGGAACGAGCAGTACTTC
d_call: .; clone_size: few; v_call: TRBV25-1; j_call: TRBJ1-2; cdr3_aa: CASSEFSDFYGYTF; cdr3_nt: TGTGCCAGCAGTGAATTTAGTGACTTTTATGGCTACACCTTC
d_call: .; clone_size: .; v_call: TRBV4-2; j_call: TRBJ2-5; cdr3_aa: CASSQEGSGRLETQYF; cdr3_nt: TGTGCCAGCAGCCAAGAAGGAAGTGGGAGATTGGAGACCCAGTACTTC
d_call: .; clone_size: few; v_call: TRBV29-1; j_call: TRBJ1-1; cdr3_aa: CSVDRGAGPEAFF; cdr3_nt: TGCAGCGTTGATCGGGGCGCGGGCCCTGAAGCTTTCTTT
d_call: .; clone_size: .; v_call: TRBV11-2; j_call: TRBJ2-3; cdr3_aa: CASSLASRGTQYF; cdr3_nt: TGTGCCAGCAGCTTAGCGTCCCGGGGAACGCAGTATTTT
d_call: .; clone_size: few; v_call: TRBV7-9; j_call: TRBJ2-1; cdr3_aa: CASSLGWESSYNEQFF; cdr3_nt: TGTGCCAGCAGCTTAGGTTGGGAAAGCTCCTACAATGAGCAGTTCTTC
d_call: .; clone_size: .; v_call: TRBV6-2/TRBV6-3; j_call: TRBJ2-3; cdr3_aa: CASSYSAVIDTQYF; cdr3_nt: TGTGCCAGCAGTTACTCGGCCGTAATAGATACGCAGTATTTT
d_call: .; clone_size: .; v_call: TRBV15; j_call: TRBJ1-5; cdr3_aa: CATSTRTHQPQHF; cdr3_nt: TGTGCCACCAGCACGAGGACACACCAGCCCCAGCATTTT
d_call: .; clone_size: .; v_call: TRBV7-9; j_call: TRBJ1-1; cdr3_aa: CASSLGIKAEAFF; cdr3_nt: TGTGCCAGCAGCTTAGGCATTAAGGCTGAAGCTTTCTTT
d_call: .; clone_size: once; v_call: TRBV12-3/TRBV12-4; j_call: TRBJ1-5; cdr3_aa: CASSETGNNQPQHF; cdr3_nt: TGTGCCAGCAGCGAAACAGGAAACAATCAGCCCCAGCATTTT
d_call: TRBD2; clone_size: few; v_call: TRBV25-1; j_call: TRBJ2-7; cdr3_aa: CASSRLAGSSYEQYF; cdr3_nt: TGTGCCAGCAGCCGACTAGCGGGGAGCTCCTACGAGCAGTACTTC
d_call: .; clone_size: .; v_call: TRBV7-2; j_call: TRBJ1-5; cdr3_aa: CASSLGLNQPQHF; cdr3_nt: TGTGCCAGCAGCTTAGGACTAAATCAGCCCCAGCATTTT
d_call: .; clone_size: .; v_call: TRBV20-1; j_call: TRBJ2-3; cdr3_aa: CSARQVTDTQYF; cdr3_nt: TGCAGTGCTAGACAGGTCACAGATACGCAGTATTTT
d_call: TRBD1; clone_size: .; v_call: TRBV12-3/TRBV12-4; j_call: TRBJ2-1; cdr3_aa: CASRPRDRGNEQFF; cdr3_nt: TGTGCCAGCAGGCCCCGGGACAGGGGTAATGAGCAGTTCTTC
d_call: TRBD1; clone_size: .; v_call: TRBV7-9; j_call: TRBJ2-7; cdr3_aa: CASSRGQAKTYEQYF; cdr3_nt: TGTGCCAGCAGCCGGGGACAGGCTAAAACCTACGAGCAGTACTTC